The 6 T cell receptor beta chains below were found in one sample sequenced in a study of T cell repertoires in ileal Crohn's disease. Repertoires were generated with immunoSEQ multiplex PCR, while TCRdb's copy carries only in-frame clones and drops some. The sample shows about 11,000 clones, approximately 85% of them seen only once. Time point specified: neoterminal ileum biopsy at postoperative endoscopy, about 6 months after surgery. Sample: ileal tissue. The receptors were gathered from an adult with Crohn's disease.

The CDR3 DNA reads TGTGCCAGCAGCCCCGGGGGGGTCGAAGCTTTCTTT. Translated: CASSPGGVEAFF. The rearrangement links TRBV4-2 to TRBJ1-1; tentative D call: TRBD1 (5 bases). This CDR3 is 12 amino acids long. Germline V CDR1 and CDR2: LGHNA, YNFKEQ. V dropped 4 bases and J dropped 8 bases, with 11 bases sitting between them.

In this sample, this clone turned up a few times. CDR3 DNA sequence: TGTGCCAGCAGCAAAGAGCGGACAGGTGTTTACGAGCAGTACTTC. Translation gives CASSKERTGVYEQYF. The chain combines TRBV21-1 with TRBJ2-7; TRBD1, the table's D call, lacks a check against the DNA. TRBV21-1 is shown as a pseudogene. The CDR3 covers 15 residues.

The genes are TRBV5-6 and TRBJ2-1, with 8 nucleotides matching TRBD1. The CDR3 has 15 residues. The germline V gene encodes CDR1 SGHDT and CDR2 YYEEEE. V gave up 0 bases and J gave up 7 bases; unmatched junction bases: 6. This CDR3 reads CASSLGWDRSNEQFF. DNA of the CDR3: TGTGCCAGCAGCTTGGGCTGGGACAGGAGTAATGAGCAGTTCTTC.

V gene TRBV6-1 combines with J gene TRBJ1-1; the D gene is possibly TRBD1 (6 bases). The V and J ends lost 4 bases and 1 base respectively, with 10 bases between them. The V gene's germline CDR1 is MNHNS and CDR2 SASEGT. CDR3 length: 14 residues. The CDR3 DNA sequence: TGTGCCAGCAGTGCACCGGGACAGAACACTGAAGCTTTCTTT. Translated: CASSAPGQNTEAFF.

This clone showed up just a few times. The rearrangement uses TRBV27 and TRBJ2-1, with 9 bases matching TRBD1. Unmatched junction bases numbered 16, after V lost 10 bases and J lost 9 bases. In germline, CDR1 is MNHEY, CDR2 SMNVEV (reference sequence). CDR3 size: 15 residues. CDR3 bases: TGTGCCACCTTCGATAGACAGGGGGGATTCAGTGAGCAGTTCTTC. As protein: CATFDRQGGFSEQFF.

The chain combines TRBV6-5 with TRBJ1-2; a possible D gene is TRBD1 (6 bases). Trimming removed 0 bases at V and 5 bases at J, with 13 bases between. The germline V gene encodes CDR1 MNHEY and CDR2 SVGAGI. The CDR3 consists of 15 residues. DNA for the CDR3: TGTGCCAGCAGTTACTCTTTTACAGGGCATTATGGCTACACCTTC. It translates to CASSYSFTGHYGYTF.